This entry lists 4 T cell receptor beta chains sequenced from one sample in a study of OX40 agonist ivuxolimab in advanced cancers. The data were produced by immunoSEQ multiplex PCR, yet TCRdb's version contains in-frame clones alone and is incomplete. The sample carries about 26,000 clones, roughly 73% recorded once. Sequencing used CD4+ or CD8+ T cells sorted from blood, obtained in a trial of the OX40 agonist ivuxolimab. The receptors shown here come from an adult with an advanced solid tumor such as melanoma, head and neck, liver or kidney cancer.

This chain connects TRBV30 to TRBJ1-5, with 9 bases lining up with TRBD1. After removal of 2 bases from V and 7 bases from J, the junction contained 6 bases not matched to a gene. Germline V gene sequence: CDR1 GTSNPN, CDR2 SVGIG (reference sequence). There are 14 residues in the CDR3. The CDR3 region is CAWSPGTGRQPQHF. The CDR3, as DNA: TGTGCCTGGAGTCCCGGGACAGGGCGACAGCCCCAGCATTTT.

This sequence joins TRBV27 and TRBJ1-1; 8 bases line up with TRBD1. The J segment lost 5 bases and the V segment lost 4 bases, leaving 6 bases of the junction unmatched. The CDR3 totals 14 residues. Per germline, CDR1 MNHEY and CDR2 SMNVEV (reference sequence). The CDR3 reads CASSYRQGWTEAFF. In DNA, the CDR3 is TGTGCCAGCAGTTACCGACAGGGGTGGACTGAAGCTTTCTTT.

The rearrangement joins TRBV7-6 to TRBJ2-2; 7 bases fit TRBD2. V trimming: 1 base; J trimming: 7 bases; junction bases outside the gene matches: 3. Germline CDR1 reads SGHVS; CDR2 reads FNYEAQ. The CDR3 sequence is 14 residues long. Here the CDR3 reads CASSLEAGRGELFF. The CDR3 nucleotides read TGTGCCAGCAGCTTAGAAGCGGGGCGCGGGGAGCTGTTTTTT.

The rearrangement joins TRBV7-9 to TRBJ2-3; D possibly corresponds to TRBD2 (5 bases). Germline values: CDR1 SEHNR, CDR2 FQNEAQ (reference sequence). The CDR3 runs to 12 residues. Trimming cost V 8 bases and J 1 base, with 7 bases left between them. CDR3: CASVRGTDTQYF. DNA of the CDR3: TGTGCCAGCGTGAGGGGCACAGATACGCAGTATTTT.